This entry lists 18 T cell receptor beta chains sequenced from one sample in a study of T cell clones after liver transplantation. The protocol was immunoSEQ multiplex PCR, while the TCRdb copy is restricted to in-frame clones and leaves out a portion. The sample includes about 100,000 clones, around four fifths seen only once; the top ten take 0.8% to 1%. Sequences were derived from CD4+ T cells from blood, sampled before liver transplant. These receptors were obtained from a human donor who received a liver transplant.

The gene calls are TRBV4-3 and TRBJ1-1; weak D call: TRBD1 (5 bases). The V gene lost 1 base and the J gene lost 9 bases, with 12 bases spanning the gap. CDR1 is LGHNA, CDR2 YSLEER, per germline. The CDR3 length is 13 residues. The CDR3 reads CASSQGDSVKAFF. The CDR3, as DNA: TGCGCCAGCAGCCAAGGGGACTCCGTTAAAGCTTTCTTT.

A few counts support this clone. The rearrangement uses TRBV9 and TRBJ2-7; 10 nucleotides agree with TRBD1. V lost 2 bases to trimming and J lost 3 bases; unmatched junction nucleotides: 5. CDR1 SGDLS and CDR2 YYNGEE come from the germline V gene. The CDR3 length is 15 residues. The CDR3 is CASSVGTGAVYEQYF. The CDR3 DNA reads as TGTGCCAGCAGCGTCGGGACAGGGGCAGTCTACGAGCAGTACTTC.

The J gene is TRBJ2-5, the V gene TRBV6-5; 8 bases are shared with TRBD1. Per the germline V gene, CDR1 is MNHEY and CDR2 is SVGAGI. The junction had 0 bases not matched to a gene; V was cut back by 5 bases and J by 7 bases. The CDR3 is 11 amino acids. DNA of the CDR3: TGTGCCAGCAGTACAGGGGGGACCCAGTACTTC. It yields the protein CASSTGGTQYF.

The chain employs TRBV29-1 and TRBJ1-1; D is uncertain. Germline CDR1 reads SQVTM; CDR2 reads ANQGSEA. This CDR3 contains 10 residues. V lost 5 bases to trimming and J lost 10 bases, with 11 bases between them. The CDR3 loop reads CSVHVRGAFF. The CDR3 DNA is TGCAGCGTTCACGTGCGAGGAGCTTTCTTT.

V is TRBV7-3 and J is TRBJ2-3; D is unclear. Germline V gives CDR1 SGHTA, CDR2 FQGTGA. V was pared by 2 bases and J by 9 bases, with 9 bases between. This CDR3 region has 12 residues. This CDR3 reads CASSLDSRTQYF. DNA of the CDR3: TGTGCCAGCAGCTTAGACTCCCGAACGCAGTATTTT.

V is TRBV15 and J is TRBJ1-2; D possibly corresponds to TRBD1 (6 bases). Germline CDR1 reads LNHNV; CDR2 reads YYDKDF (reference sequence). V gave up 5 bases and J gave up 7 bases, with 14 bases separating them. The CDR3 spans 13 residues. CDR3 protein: CATSSPGVFGYTF. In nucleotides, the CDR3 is TGTGCCACCAGCTCCCCAGGGGTGTTTGGCTACACCTTC.

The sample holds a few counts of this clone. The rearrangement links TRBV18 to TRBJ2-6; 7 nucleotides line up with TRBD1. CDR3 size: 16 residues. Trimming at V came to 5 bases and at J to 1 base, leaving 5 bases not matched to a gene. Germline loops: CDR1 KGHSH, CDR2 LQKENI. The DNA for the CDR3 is TGTGCCAGCTCAATCAGGGGGAATTCTGGGGCCAACGTCCTGACTTTC. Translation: CASSIRGNSGANVLTF.

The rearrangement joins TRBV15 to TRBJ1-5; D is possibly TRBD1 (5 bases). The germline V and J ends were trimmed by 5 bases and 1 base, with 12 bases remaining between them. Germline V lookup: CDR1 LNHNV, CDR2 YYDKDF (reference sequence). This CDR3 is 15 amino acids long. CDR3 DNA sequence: TGTGCCACCAGCCCTCGGACACAAAGCAATCAGCCCCAGCATTTT. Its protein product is CATSPRTQSNQPQHF. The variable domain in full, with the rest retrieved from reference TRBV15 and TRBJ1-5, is DAMVIQNPRYQVTQFGKPVTLSCSQTLNHNVMYWYQQKSSQAPKLLFHYYDKDFNNEADTPDNFQSRRPNTSFCFLDIRSPGLGDTAMYLCATSPRTQSNQPQHFGDGTRLSIL.

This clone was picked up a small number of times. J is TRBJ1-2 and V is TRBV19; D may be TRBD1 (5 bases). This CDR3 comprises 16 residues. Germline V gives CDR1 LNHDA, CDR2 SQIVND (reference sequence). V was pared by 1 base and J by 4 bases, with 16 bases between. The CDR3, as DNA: TGTGCCAGTAGTATAGTGGAATTTCAGGGAGCCTATGGCTACACCTTC. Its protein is CASSIVEFQGAYGYTF.

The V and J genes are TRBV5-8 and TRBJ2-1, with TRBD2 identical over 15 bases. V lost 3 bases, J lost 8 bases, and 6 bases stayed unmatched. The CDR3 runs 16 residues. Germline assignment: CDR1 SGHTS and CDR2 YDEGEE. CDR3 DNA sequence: TGTGCCAGCAGCTCTAGCCGGACTAGCGGGGGGGATGAGCAGTTCTTC. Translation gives CASSSSRTSGGDEQFF.

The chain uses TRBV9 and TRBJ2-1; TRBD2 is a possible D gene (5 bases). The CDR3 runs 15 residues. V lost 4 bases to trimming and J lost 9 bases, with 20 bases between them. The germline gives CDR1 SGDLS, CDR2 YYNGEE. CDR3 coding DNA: TGTGCCAGCAGCTTAGTCCAGTATGAGGGTAGTGAGCAGTTCTTC. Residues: CASSLVQYEGSEQFF.

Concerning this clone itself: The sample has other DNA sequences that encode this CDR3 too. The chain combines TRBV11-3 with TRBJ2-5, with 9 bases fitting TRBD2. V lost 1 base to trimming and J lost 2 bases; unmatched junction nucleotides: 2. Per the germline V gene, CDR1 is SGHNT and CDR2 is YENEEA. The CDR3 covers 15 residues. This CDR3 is CASSLGLAVQETQYF. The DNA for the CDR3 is TGTGCCAGCAGCTTAGGACTAGCGGTACAAGAGACCCAGTACTTC.

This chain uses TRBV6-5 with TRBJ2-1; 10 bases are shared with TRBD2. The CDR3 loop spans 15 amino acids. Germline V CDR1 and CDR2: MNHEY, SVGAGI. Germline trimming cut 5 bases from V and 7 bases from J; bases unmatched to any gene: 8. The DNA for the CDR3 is TGTGCCAGCAGTCCCAGCGGGAGGGCCAGGAATGAGCAGTTCTTC. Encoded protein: CASSPSGRARNEQFF.

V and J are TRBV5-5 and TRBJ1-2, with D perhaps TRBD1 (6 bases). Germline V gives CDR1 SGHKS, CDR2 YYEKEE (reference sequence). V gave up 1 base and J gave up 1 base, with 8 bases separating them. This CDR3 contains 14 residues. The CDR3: CASSLTGNNYGYTF. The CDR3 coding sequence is TGTGCCAGCAGCTTGACAGGGAATAACTATGGCTACACCTTC.

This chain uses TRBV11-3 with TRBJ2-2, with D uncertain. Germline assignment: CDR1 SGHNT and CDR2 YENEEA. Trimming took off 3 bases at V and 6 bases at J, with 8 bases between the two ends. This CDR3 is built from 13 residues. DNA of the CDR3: TGTGCCAGCAGCTTGGGTGGCCCCGGGGAGCTGTTTTTT. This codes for CASSLGGPGELFF.

The CDR3 region has the DNA TGTGCCAGCAGCCCTCGACTAGCGGGATACAATGAGCAGTTCTTC. This gives the protein CASSPRLAGYNEQFF. The V call is TRBV7-2, the J call TRBJ2-1; 11 nucleotides agree with TRBD2. CDR1 is SGHTA, CDR2 FQGNSA, per germline. The CDR3 covers 15 residues. V was clipped by 5 bases and J by 4 bases; unmatched bases: 4. Complete variable domain (other parts from reference TRBV7-2 and TRBJ2-1): GAGVSQSPSNKVTEKGKDVELRCDPISGHTALYWYRQSLGQGLEFLIYFQGNSAPDKSGLPSDRFSAERTGGSVSTLTIQRTQQEDSAVYLCASSPRLAGYNEQFFGPGTRLTVL.

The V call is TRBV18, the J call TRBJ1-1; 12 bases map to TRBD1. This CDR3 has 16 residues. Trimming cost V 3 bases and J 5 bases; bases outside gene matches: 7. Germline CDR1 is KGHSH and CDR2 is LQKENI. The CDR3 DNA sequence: TGTGCCAGCTCACCTCGGGACAGGGGGCTCGGTACTGAAGCTTTCTTT. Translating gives CASSPRDRGLGTEAFF.

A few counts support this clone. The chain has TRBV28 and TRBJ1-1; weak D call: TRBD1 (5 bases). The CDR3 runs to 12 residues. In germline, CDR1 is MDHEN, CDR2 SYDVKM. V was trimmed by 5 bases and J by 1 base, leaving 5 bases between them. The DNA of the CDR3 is TGTGCCAGCAGTACAGGGAACACTGAAGCTTTCTTT. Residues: CASSTGNTEAFF.